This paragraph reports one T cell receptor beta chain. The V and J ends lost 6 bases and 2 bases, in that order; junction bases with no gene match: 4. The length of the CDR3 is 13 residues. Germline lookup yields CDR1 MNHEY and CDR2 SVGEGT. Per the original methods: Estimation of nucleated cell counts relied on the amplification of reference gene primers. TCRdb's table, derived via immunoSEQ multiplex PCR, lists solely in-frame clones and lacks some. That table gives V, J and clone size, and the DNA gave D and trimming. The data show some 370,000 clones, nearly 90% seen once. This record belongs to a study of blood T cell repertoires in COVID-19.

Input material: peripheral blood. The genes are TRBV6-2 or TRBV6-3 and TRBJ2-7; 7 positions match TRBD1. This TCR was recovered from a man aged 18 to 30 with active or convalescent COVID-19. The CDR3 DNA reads TGTGCCAGCAGCTTCGGGACAGCCTACGAGCAGTACTTC. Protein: CASSFGTAYEQYF.